This T cell receptor (beta chain) was sequenced in a study of T-cell memory formation after mild COVID-19 (dated by TCRdb to the early 2020s). Context from the whole study: TCR sequence clusters from the two donors were largely donor specific. In a couple of donors, T-cell clones that expanded and contracted after mild COVID-19 were tracked by sequencing TCRalpha and TCRbeta repertoires over time. The cohort comprised two young, previously healthy adult volunteers, one female and one male.

Results the study describes overall, beyond this receptor: SARS-CoV-2 specificity was not confirmed for the second-wave clones peaking on day 37. Contracting CD4+ clones were located mainly in the CM and EM memory subsets, whereas CD8+ clones were found to be enriched in EMRA. Some responding clones were detected in pre-infection memory, which suggested that pre-existing cross-reactive memory T cells had joined the SARS-CoV-2 response. Clones contracting from day 15 to 85 had balanced CD4/CD8 phenotypes, while a second wave expanding from day 15 to 37 was biased towards CD4+. The study included only a couple of mild cases, and larger cohorts that include severe cases with pre-infection samples were judged to be necessary.

PBMCs were isolated by Ficoll-Paque density gradient centrifugation. The CDR3 spans 14 residues, from the cysteine through the phenylalanine. The sequence is cut down to CDR3 DNA, 42 bases in frame from base 1. V gives up 6 bases and J gives up 2 bases, and the segment between their germline ends measures 13 bases. The instrument given in TCRdb is Illumina NovaSeq 6000. cDNA libraries for TCRalpha and TCRbeta were prepared by 5'RACE using constant-segment primers, with sample barcodes and unique molecular identifiers added. RNA was extracted from every sample with Trizol reagent. Libraries were amplified in two PCR steps, with a second sample barcode and Illumina TruSeq adapters added in the second step. The libraries were sequenced on an Illumina NovaSeq using 2 x 150 bp paired-end reads. In the original analysis: With migec v1.2.7, reads were demultiplexed and then collapsed into UMI-guided consensus sequences. Using mixcr v2.1.11, the UMI consensuses were aligned to TRA and TRB V and J templates and assembled into clonotypes. Clonotypes were classified as expanded or contracted when called significant by both edgeR and NoisET, with noise models trained on biological replicates. For edgeR calls, the thresholds were a false discovery rate-adjusted p below 0.01 and a log2 fold-change of 1. As an exploratory analysis of dynamics, max-normalized trajectories of the 1000 most abundant clonotypes were examined with PCA combined with hierarchical clustering. Separately sequenced CD4+ and CD8+ repertoires were used to assign a CD4 or CD8 phenotype to each responding clone. TCRdb took the public reads, trimmed them with fastp at Q25, ran MiXCR for clone calling and kept in-frame beta chains. Rows with a matching CDR3 protein are joined into one entry that keeps the most common DNA and genes. These V and J calls rely on TCRdb rather than the paper's analysis. The sample records about 470,000 distinct CDR3 sequences, roughly 18% of which are singletons. 10% to 15% of the sample lies in the top ten.

Comment on this clonotype: Its antigen is unknown. Base qualities are not at hand, and no much larger clone is one base apart.

The chain is encoded by TRBV12-3 or TRBV12-4 joined to TRBJ2-5; the D segment could be TRBD1, given 6 matching bases. The TCR sequence derives from an adult woman who had mild COVID-19 (a few samples of this study predate the infection). The sample titles of this study are shuffled in the database, so cell type and time point are left out; the donor was told from shared clones. Sequenced sample: PBMCs or a T cell subset sorted from them (not recorded which). The sequenced DNA: TGTGCCAGCAGCAACAGAGGGGGACAAGAGACCCAGTACTTC. Its translation is CASSNRGGQETQYF.